These 32 T cell receptor beta chains were sequenced from one sample in a study of blood T cell repertoires in COVID-19. Only in-frame clones appear in the TCRdb table, and some are missing; sequencing was by immunoSEQ multiplex PCR. The data hold 250,000 or so clones, with approximately 84% observed a single time. Sequenced sample: PBMCs or T cells enriched from blood (not recorded which). These receptors were collected from a man between 45 and 60 years old who had recovered from COVID-19.

The chain links TRBV19 to TRBJ1-1, with 7 bases fitting TRBD1. The CDR3 totals 13 residues. V shed 5 bases, J shed 9 bases, and the junction held 9 bases outside the gene matches. CDR1 LNHDA and CDR2 SQIVND come from the germline V gene (reference sequence). CDR3 region: CASSPLGTDKAFF. In DNA form, the CDR3 reads TGTGCCAGTAGTCCCCTTGGGACAGATAAAGCTTTCTTT. Supplemented by reference TRBV19 and TRBJ1-1, the full variable domain reads DGGITQSPKYLFRKEGQNVTLSCEQNLNHDAMYWYRQDPGQGLRLIYYSQIVNDFQKGDIAEGYSVSREKKESFPLTVTSAQKNPTAFYLCASSPLGTDKAFFGQGTRLTVV.

The V and J genes are TRBV5-1 and TRBJ1-2, with a tentative D call TRBD1 (6 bases). Between the trimmed V and J ends, which lost 3 bases and 6 bases, there was a span of 18 bases. In germline, CDR1 is SGHRS, CDR2 YFSETQ. The CDR3 is 15 residues long. The CDR3 bases are TGCGCCAGCAGCTCTGGACAGACCGCAGCGAATGGCTACACCTTC. Protein: CASSSGQTAANGYTF. Drawing the rest from reference TRBV5-1 and TRBJ1-2, the complete variable domain is KAGVTQTPRYLIKTRGQQVTLSCSPISGHRSVSWYQQTPGQGLQFLFEYFSETQRNKGNFPGRFSGRQFSNSRSEMNVSTLELGDSALYLCASSSGQTAANGYTFGSGTRLTVV.

The rearrangement uses TRBV28 and TRBJ2-1; 7 positions match TRBD2. The V gene end was trimmed by 5 bases and the J gene end by 10 bases; junction bases not matched to a gene: 11. The CDR3 is 14 amino acids. CDR1 and CDR2 from the germline V gene are MDHEN and SYDVKM. Written as DNA, the CDR3 is TGTGCCAGCAGTGGGGCGGGAGAATTTTACGAGCAGTTCTTC. As protein: CASSGAGEFYEQFF.

This chain joins TRBV2 and TRBJ2-7; 10 bases are shared with TRBD2. The germline V gene has CDR1 SNHLY and CDR2 FYNNEI. V lost 5 bases to trimming and J lost 3 bases; unmatched junction nucleotides: 13. The CDR3 is 17 amino acids. This CDR3 reads CASSPSMASGGDYEQYF. The DNA for the CDR3 is TGTGCCAGCAGTCCTAGCATGGCTAGCGGGGGTGACTACGAGCAGTACTTC.

The rearrangement joins TRBV24-1 to TRBJ2-1, with D perhaps TRBD1 (6 bases). The V and J ends lost 5 bases and 14 bases respectively, with 15 bases between them. This CDR3 has 12 residues. Germline V gene data show CDR1 as KGHDR and CDR2 as SFDVKD. CDR3: CATSGPEGVKFF. CDR3 nucleotides: TGTGCCACCAGTGGCCCCGAGGGGGTAAAGTTCTTC.

The chain links TRBV7-2 to TRBJ2-2; D call uncertain. This CDR3 has 14 residues. Germline loops: CDR1 SGHTA, CDR2 FQGNSA. Trimming left V 1 base short and J 7 bases short, with 10 bases between. DNA of the CDR3: TGTGCCAGCAGCTTAGGTCCCCCGGGCGGGGAGCTGTTTTTT. Translated: CASSLGPPGGELFF.

V usage is TRBV2 and J usage is TRBJ1-1; no clear D gene. The CDR3 runs 12 residues. Germline CDR1 is SNHLY and CDR2 is FYNNEI. V was pared by 6 bases and J by 2 bases, with 7 bases between. CDR3: CASRKANTEAFF. CDR3 sequence (DNA): TGTGCCAGCAGAAAAGCCAACACTGAAGCTTTCTTT.

This chain connects TRBV6-5 to TRBJ1-5; tentatively, D is TRBD1 (5 bases). The V end was cut by 4 bases, the J end by 7 bases, with 11 bases between. CDR3 length: 13 amino acids. Looked up from germline, CDR1 is MNHEY and CDR2 is SVGAGI. Written as DNA, the CDR3 is TGTGCCAGCAGTTCCCAGGGCGAACAGCCCCAGCATTTT. It codes for CASSSQGEQPQHF.

The chain is built from TRBV24-1 and TRBJ2-3; 8 bases align to TRBD2. CDR1 KGHDR and CDR2 SFDVKD come from the germline V gene. V gave up 9 bases and J gave up 0 bases; unmatched junction bases: 4. The CDR3 sequence is 14 residues long. CDR3 sequence: CATAGGFSTDTQYF. As DNA, the CDR3 is TGTGCCACCGCGGGGGGCTTTAGCACAGATACGCAGTATTTT.

The rearrangement uses TRBV5-1 and TRBJ1-4; D possibly corresponds to TRBD1 (5 bases). This CDR3 spans 14 amino acids. Trimming shortened V by 1 base and J by 8 bases, and 12 bases separated the two germline ends. The V gene's germline CDR1 is SGHRS and CDR2 YFSETQ. The CDR3 nucleotides read TGCGCCAGCAGCTTGTTCGGGGGACGCGAAAAACTGTTTTTT. Amino acids: CASSLFGGREKLFF.

The chain couples TRBV9 to TRBJ2-3; 13 nucleotides line up with TRBD2. V gave up 4 bases and J gave up 3 bases; unmatched junction bases: 8. The CDR3 loop spans 17 amino acids. Germline lookup yields CDR1 SGDLS and CDR2 YYNGEE. The CDR3 nucleotides read TGTGCCAGCAGCCTCACGACTAGCGGGGGGAGAACAGATACGCAGTATTTT. Encoded protein: CASSLTTSGGRTDTQYF. Full variable domain (rest looked up from reference TRBV9 and TRBJ2-3): DSGVTQTPKHLITATGQRVTLRCSPRSGDLSVYWYQQSLDQGLQFLIQYYNGEERAKGNILERFSAQQFPDLHSELNLSSLELGDSALYFCASSLTTSGGRTDTQYFGPGTRLTVL.

V is TRBV5-4 and J is TRBJ1-4; D possibly corresponds to TRBD1 (6 bases). Looked up from germline, CDR1 is SGHNT and CDR2 is YYREEE (reference sequence). CDR3 length: 15 residues. V was clipped by 4 bases and J by 7 bases, with 17 bases between them. CDR3 in DNA: TGTGCCAGCAGCCCCCGGGGGGCTACTGGTGAAAAACTGTTTTTT. This codes for CASSPRGATGEKLFF. Variable domain in full (rest from reference TRBV5-4 and TRBJ1-4): ETGVTQSPTHLIKTRGQQVTLRCSSQSGHNTVSWYQQALGQGPQFIFQYYREEENGRGNFPPRFSGLQFPNYSSELNVNALELDDSALYLCASSPRGATGEKLFFGSGTQLSVL.

The chain carries TRBV9 and TRBJ2-7; D perhaps matches TRBD2 (5 bases). Trimming left V 0 bases short and J 2 bases short, with 12 bases between. The CDR3 loop spans 15 amino acids. From germline, CDR1 is SGDLS and CDR2 YYNGEE. The CDR3 DNA sequence: TGTGCCAGCAGCGTAGGTGTGGGAGTAGCCTACGAGCAGTACTTC. It specifies CASSVGVGVAYEQYF.

The V call is TRBV19, the J call TRBJ1-6; D is unresolved. Trimming shortened V by 8 bases and J by 6 bases, and 11 bases separated the two germline ends. Germline V lookup: CDR1 LNHDA, CDR2 SQIVND (reference sequence). This CDR3 spans 13 amino acids. In DNA, the CDR3 is TGTGCCAGTGGGTGGCAGGCTAATTCACCCCTCCACTTT. Protein sequence: CASGWQANSPLHF.

The V gene is TRBV12-5, the J gene TRBJ2-7; D is unresolved. The CDR3 is 13 amino acids. Trimming stripped 0 bases from V and 5 bases from J, with 8 bases between. Per germline, CDR1 LGHNT and CDR2 FRNRAP. Here the CDR3 reads CASGLVAGDEQYF. CDR3 sequence (DNA): TGTGCTAGTGGTTTGGTAGCCGGTGACGAGCAGTACTTC.

This clone occurred once. This rearrangement joins TRBV19 to TRBJ1-5; 11 bases map to TRBD1. With 7 bases clipped from V and 4 bases from J, the junction kept 6 bases outside the gene matches. The CDR3 has 15 amino acids. The germline V gene encodes CDR1 LNHDA and CDR2 SQIVND (reference sequence). The CDR3 nucleotides are TGTGCCAGTACCTTCGGACAGGGGGCTAATCAGCCCCAGCATTTT. Protein sequence: CASTFGQGANQPQHF.

This clone was observed a few times. The chain uses TRBV19 and TRBJ2-3, with 11 positions matching TRBD2. CDR3 length: 15 residues. J lost 4 bases, V lost 10 bases, and 10 bases had no gene match. Germline CDR1 and CDR2: LNHDA and SQIVND (reference sequence). The CDR3 DNA is TGTGCCATCGCCATAGCGGGGGGGCGCGCAGATACGCAGTATTTT. This gives the protein CAIAIAGGRADTQYF. Using reference TRBV19 and TRBJ2-3 for the parts outside the CDR3, the full variable domain is DGGITQSPKYLFRKEGQNVTLSCEQNLNHDAMYWYRQDPGQGLRLIYYSQIVNDFQKGDIAEGYSVSREKKESFPLTVTSAQKNPTAFYLCAIAIAGGRADTQYFGPGTRLTVL.

The chain is built from TRBV3-1 (or the pseudogene TRBV3-2) and TRBJ2-1; the match to TRBD2 covers 8 bases. The CDR3 is made up of 15 amino acids. Trimming at V came to 5 bases and at J to 6 bases, leaving 9 bases not matched to a gene. The germline CDR1 and CDR2 sequences are LGHDT and YNNKEL (reference sequence). The CDR3 region is CASSSQRERLNEQFF. The CDR3 bases are TGTGCCAGCAGCTCGCAGCGGGAGAGGCTCAATGAGCAGTTCTTC.

This sequence joins TRBV5-1 and TRBJ1-2; D remains ambiguous. The CDR3 covers 13 residues. Germline CDR1 is SGHRS and CDR2 is YFSETQ. Trimming left V 1 base short and J 7 bases short, with 11 bases between. CDR3 bases: TGCGCCAGCAGCTTGTCCTTACCAGGTGGCTACACCTTC. Its translation: CASSLSLPGGYTF.

This rearrangement joins TRBV28 to TRBJ1-4; 7 nucleotides line up with TRBD1. Germline V lookup: CDR1 MDHEN, CDR2 SYDVKM. This CDR3 is built from 15 residues. J was trimmed by 7 bases and V by 2 bases; bases with no gene match: 7. The CDR3 here is CASSLPTGRGEKLFF. In DNA form, the CDR3 reads TGTGCCAGCAGTTTACCGACAGGGAGAGGTGAAAAACTGTTTTTT.

The chain has TRBV27 and TRBJ2-2, with 7 nucleotides matching TRBD1. Germline values: CDR1 MNHEY, CDR2 SMNVEV (reference sequence). V shed 4 bases and J 0 bases; nucleotides not matched to a gene: 2. The CDR3 is 15 residues long. The CDR3 coding sequence is TGTGCCAGCAGTTGGGACAGCTCGAACACCGGGGAGCTGTTTTTT. As protein: CASSWDSSNTGELFF.

This sequence joins TRBV27 and TRBJ2-2; 10 bases match TRBD1. The V gene end was trimmed by 5 bases and the J gene end by 4 bases; junction bases not matched to a gene: 10. The germline V gene encodes CDR1 MNHEY and CDR2 SMNVEV (reference sequence). The CDR3 length is 17 residues. For the CDR3, the DNA is TGTGCCAGCAGTCTCACCGGGACAGGGGAAGGCACCGGGGAGCTGTTTTTT. The encoded protein is CASSLTGTGEGTGELFF.

This clone has a handful of counts. This chain joins TRBV10-3 and TRBJ1-6; possible D gene TRBD1, 5 bases. Germline CDR1 reads ENHRY; CDR2 reads SYGVKD. CDR3 length equals 13 residues. Trimming took off 8 bases at V and 8 bases at J, with 13 bases between the two ends. The CDR3 reads CAISGGVDSPLHF. CDR3 sequence (DNA): TGTGCCATCTCGGGGGGTGTGGATTCACCCCTCCACTTT.

The chain recombines TRBV27 with TRBJ1-3, with D hard to call. The V gene lost 3 bases and the J gene lost 3 bases, with 6 bases spanning the gap. This CDR3 is built from 13 residues. Germline CDR1 reads MNHEY; CDR2 reads SMNVEV (reference sequence). For the CDR3, the DNA is TGTGCCAGCAGTTTTAACGGTGGAAACACCATATATTTT. Its protein product is CASSFNGGNTIYF.

This rearrangement joins TRBV11-2 to TRBJ2-5, with 15 bases that match TRBD2. J lost 5 bases, V lost 6 bases, and 10 bases had no gene match. Germline V lookup: CDR1 SGHAT, CDR2 FQNNGV. The CDR3 covers 17 residues. The CDR3 sequence is CASSSWTSGRAGETQYF. The CDR3 region has the DNA TGTGCCAGCAGTTCCTGGACTAGCGGGAGGGCCGGTGAGACCCAGTACTTC. The whole variable domain, remainder taken from reference TRBV11-2 and TRBJ2-5, is EAGVAQSPRYKIIEKRQSVAFWCNPISGHATLYWYQQILGQGPKLLIQFQNNGVVDDSQLPKDRFSAERLKGVDSTLKIQPAKLEDSAVYLCASSSWTSGRAGETQYFGPGTRLLVL.

This clone showed up just once. The chain links TRBV27 to TRBJ2-1; D perhaps matches TRBD1 (5 bases). The CDR3 covers 14 residues. Germline CDR1 and CDR2: MNHEY and SMNVEV (reference sequence). Between the trimmed V and J ends, which lost 8 bases and 8 bases, there was a span of 19 bases. The CDR3 nucleotides are TGTGCCAGCCGAAAGGAAGGGGCGTTCGATGAGCAGTTCTTC. Translated: CASRKEGAFDEQFF.

The genes are TRBV5-5 and TRBJ2-1; D might be TRBD1 (6 bases). From germline, CDR1 is SGHKS and CDR2 YYEKEE (reference sequence). The CDR3 sequence is 17 residues long. Trimming took 0 bases from V and 0 from J, leaving 13 bases between them. In nucleotides, the CDR3 is TGTGCCAGCAGCTTGGTCGGTGGCAGGGGCTCCTACAATGAGCAGTTCTTC. Its translation is CASSLVGGRGSYNEQFF.

This chain uses TRBV5-6 with TRBJ1-2; D ambiguous. Germline V gives CDR1 SGHDT, CDR2 YYEEEE. CDR3 size: 14 residues. With 6 bases removed from V and 0 bases from J, the gap between germline ends came to 12 bases. The CDR3 DNA sequence: TGTGCCAGCAACTTTCAAACGGCTAACTATGGCTACACCTTC. Protein: CASNFQTANYGYTF.

A few counts support this clone. The chain carries TRBV19 and TRBJ1-5; 8 bases align to TRBD1. The germline V gene has CDR1 LNHDA and CDR2 SQIVND (reference sequence). The CDR3 is 15 amino acids. V shed 4 bases and J 9 bases; nucleotides not matched to a gene: 11. The CDR3 DNA reads TGTGCCAGTAGTACGCTCTCAGGGGGCGGTTTGCCCCAGCATTTT. Protein product: CASSTLSGGGLPQHF.

This clone is a singleton in its sample. This chain connects TRBV6-5 to TRBJ1-1; a weak D match, TRBD1 (6 bases). This CDR3 is built from 14 residues. Per the germline V gene, CDR1 is MNHEY and CDR2 is SVGAGI. Trimming stripped 4 bases from V and 11 bases from J, with 20 bases between. The CDR3, as DNA: TGTGCCAGCAGTTCCCGGGGCCCGACAGGTCCGGCTTTCTTT. Its protein is CASSSRGPTGPAFF.

This chain uses TRBV3-1 (or the pseudogene TRBV3-2) with TRBJ2-5; D gene unclear. V was shortened by 4 bases and J by 5 bases, with 11 bases between the two germline ends. Looked up from germline, CDR1 is LGHDT and CDR2 is YNNKEL (reference sequence). The CDR3 consists of 13 residues. The CDR3 DNA is TGTGCCAGCAGCCCCTCCGGGTTGGAGACCCAGTACTTC. Its translation is CASSPSGLETQYF.

The rearrangement joins TRBV12-5 to TRBJ1-1, with no clear D. Looked up from germline, CDR1 is LGHNT and CDR2 is FRNRAP. Trimming stripped 1 base from V and 7 bases from J, with 10 bases between. This CDR3 has 13 amino acids. The DNA for the CDR3 is TGTGCTAGTGGTTTGGAGCCGAGAGATGAAGCTTTCTTT. Its translation is CASGLEPRDEAFF.